The 24 T cell receptor beta chains in this list originate from one sample, sequenced in a study of shared clonotypes between healthy human individuals. TCRdb keeps only in-frame clones here, not all; method: immunoSEQ multiplex PCR. Of roughly 2 million clones in the sample, 85% to 95% were seen once. Specimen: naive CD4+ T cells sorted from blood. Subset reported: CD45RA+ positively selected. These receptors originate from a man younger than 35 in good health.

CDR3 residues: CASSDRGSTNEKLFF. The CDR3 region has the DNA TGTGCCAGCAGCGACAGGGGTTCAACTAATGAAAAACTGTTTTTT. This chain uses TRBV7-6 with TRBJ1-4, with 8 nucleotides matching TRBD1. The germline V gene encodes CDR1 SGHVS and CDR2 FNYEAQ. Trimming took 5 bases from V and 0 from J; bases not matched to a gene: 2. The CDR3 totals 15 residues.

This chain connects TRBV11-2 to TRBJ1-1; D gene ambiguous. V shed 1 base and J shed 2 bases, with 8 bases lying between them. Looked up from germline, CDR1 is SGHAT and CDR2 is FQNNGV. The CDR3 covers 14 residues. The CDR3 sequence: CASSLGNGNTEAFF. Written as DNA, the CDR3 is TGTGCCAGCAGCTTAGGAAACGGTAACACTGAAGCTTTCTTT.

The rearrangement uses TRBV5-1 and TRBJ2-3, with 8 positions matching TRBD2. The junction had 5 bases not matched to a gene; V was cut back by 4 bases and J by 4 bases. CDR3 length: 14 residues. In germline, CDR1 is SGHRS, CDR2 YFSETQ. The CDR3 protein is CASSPSGSSDTQYF. The CDR3 DNA is TGCGCCAGCAGCCCGAGCGGGAGCTCAGATACGCAGTATTTT.

The chain joins TRBV7-9 to TRBJ1-2, with 8 bases fitting TRBD1. V trimming: 5 bases; J trimming: 8 bases; junction bases outside the gene matches: 7. The length of the CDR3 is 13 residues. CDR1 is SEHNR, CDR2 FQNEAQ, per germline (reference sequence). CDR3 protein: CASSPGQGRGYTF. For the CDR3, the DNA is TGTGCCAGCAGCCCAGGACAGGGAAGAGGCTACACCTTC.

This clone was found once. The rearrangement uses TRBV7-2 and TRBJ2-3; 9 bases line up with TRBD2. The CDR3 covers 16 residues. Trimming cost V 1 base and J 1 base; bases outside gene matches: 3. Germline V CDR1 and CDR2: SGHTA, FQGNSA. The CDR3 DNA reads TGTGCCAGCAGCTTAGAATTAGCGGGAGGCACAGATACGCAGTATTTT. Translating it yields CASSLELAGGTDTQYF.

V usage is TRBV7-9 and J usage is TRBJ1-2, with 7 positions matching TRBD1. Unmatched junction bases numbered 8, after V lost 5 bases and J lost 8 bases. The germline V gene has CDR1 SEHNR and CDR2 FQNEAQ (reference sequence). The CDR3 is 13 residues long. CDR3 DNA sequence: TGTGCCAGCAGCGAACAGGGGAGCGGGGGCTACACCTTC. Residues: CASSEQGSGGYTF. Full variable domain (outside the CDR3, taken from reference TRBV7-9 and TRBJ1-2): DTGVSQNPRHKITKRGQNVTFRCDPISEHNRLYWYRQTLGQGPEFLTYFQNEAQLEKSRLLSDRFSAERPKGSFSTLEIQRTEQGDSAMYLCASSEQGSGGYTFGSGTRLTVV.

Comments on this clone: Relative to the germline gene, one junction end is altered; a read error may explain this. The rearrangement uses TRBV6-5 and TRBJ1-1; TRBD1 agrees at 8 bases. The germline CDR1 and CDR2 sequences are MNHEY and SVGAGI. The CDR3 is made up of 15 amino acids. The CDR3 loop is CASSDSGQVDTEAFF. In DNA form, the CDR3 reads TGTGCCAGCAGTGACTCGGGACAGGTCGACACTGAAGCTTTCTTT.

Notes on this clone: This may arise from a read error, as a much more abundant clone is one base away. The same CDR3 also results from other DNA sequences found in this sample. This chain joins TRBV7-6 and TRBJ2-7, with D perhaps being TRBD1 or TRBD2 (5 bases each). With 0 bases removed from V and 3 bases from J, the gap between germline ends came to 6 bases. This CDR3 is 13 amino acids long. The germline gives CDR1 SGHVS, CDR2 FNYEAQ. CDR3 amino acids: CASSLARGYEQYF. The CDR3 DNA reads as TGTGCCAGCAGCTTAGCGAGGGGCTACGAGCAGTACTTC. Full variable domain (outside the CDR3, taken from reference TRBV7-6 and TRBJ2-7): GAGVSQSPRYKVTKRGQDVALRCDPISGHVSLYWYRQALGQGPEFLTYFNYEAQQDKSGLPNDRFSAERPEGSISTLTIQRTEQRDSAMYRCASSLARGYEQYFGPGTRLTVT.

The rearrangement links TRBV6-1 to TRBJ1-1, with D perhaps TRBD1 (6 bases). The germline V gene has CDR1 MNHNS and CDR2 SASEGT. The length of the CDR3 is 16 residues. Trimming cost V 3 bases and J 4 bases, with 18 bases left between them. The CDR3 here is CASSEVLGGRGTEAFF. The CDR3, as DNA: TGTGCCAGCAGTGAGGTGTTAGGGGGAAGGGGCACTGAAGCTTTCTTT.

The chain is built from TRBV5-5 and TRBJ1-1; D gene ambiguous. The CDR3 is made up of 13 amino acids. The V gene lost 0 bases and the J gene lost 2 bases, with 5 bases spanning the gap. The V gene's germline CDR1 is SGHKS and CDR2 YYEKEE (reference sequence). The CDR3 region is CASSLDRNTEAFF. The CDR3 region has the DNA TGTGCCAGCAGCTTGGACAGAAACACTGAAGCTTTCTTT.

The chain joins TRBV6-1 to TRBJ2-1; tentatively, D is TRBD2 (6 bases). Germline V gene data show CDR1 as MNHNS and CDR2 as SASEGT. CDR3 length: 15 residues. The germline V and J ends were trimmed by 0 bases and 0 bases, with 6 bases remaining between them. The CDR3 spells CASSEAGGSYNEQFF. CDR3 nucleotides: TGTGCCAGCAGTGAAGCGGGGGGCTCCTACAATGAGCAGTTCTTC.

Points on this clone: This sample also contains other DNA sequences that code for the same CDR3. The V gene is TRBV18, the J gene TRBJ2-7, with 8 bases lining up with TRBD1. The germline V gene encodes CDR1 KGHSH and CDR2 LQKENI. The CDR3 is 15 residues long. The ends lost 1 base at V and 0 bases at J; junction bases unmatched: 2. In DNA, the CDR3 is TGTGCCAGCTCACCACTTGGGACAGGCTCCTACGAGCAGTACTTC. This encodes CASSPLGTGSYEQYF. The whole variable domain, filled in from reference TRBV18 and TRBJ2-7, reads NAGVMQNPRHLVRRRGQEARLRCSPMKGHSHVYWYRQLPEEGLKFMVYLQKENIIDESGMPKERFSAEFPKEGPSILRIQQVVRGDSAAYFCASSPLGTGSYEQYFGPGTRLTVT.

This clone has a single count. The chain links TRBV5-6 to TRBJ2-3; 8 bases are shared with TRBD2. The CDR3 has 15 amino acids. CDR1 SGHDT and CDR2 YYEEEE come from the germline V gene. The junction had 13 bases not matched to a gene; V was cut back by 2 bases and J by 11 bases. The CDR3 DNA follows: TGTGCCAGCAGCTTAAGGCGGGAGGTAGCCAGAATGCAGTATTTT. Protein product: CASSLRREVARMQYF.

About this clone: Other DNA sequences in this specimen translate into the identical CDR3. The chain uses TRBV10-2 and TRBJ1-4, with 7 bases lining up with TRBD1. The trim removed 6 bases at V and 8 bases at J, leaving 6 bases unmatched. Germline V lookup: CDR1 WSHSY, CDR2 SAAADI. The CDR3 is made up of 13 amino acids. The CDR3 spells CASRQGSGEKLFF. Here the CDR3 DNA reads TGCGCCAGCAGACAGGGGAGTGGGGAAAAACTGTTTTTT.

The chain links TRBV4-3 to TRBJ2-3; D ambiguous. This CDR3 spans 14 amino acids. Per germline, CDR1 LGHNA and CDR2 YSLEER. The V gene lost 1 base and the J gene lost 4 bases, with 9 bases spanning the gap. The CDR3 loop reads CASSQVPLADTQYF. The CDR3 nucleotides are TGCGCCAGCAGCCAAGTACCCCTAGCAGATACGCAGTATTTT.

This chain uses TRBV4-2 with TRBJ2-3, with TRBD2 matching 7 bases. The CDR3 consists of 16 residues. The V gene's germline CDR1 is LGHNA and CDR2 YNFKEQ. V gave up 5 bases and J gave up 1 base; unmatched junction bases: 9. The CDR3 spells CASSWEGAGGTDTQYF. CDR3 nucleotides: TGTGCCAGCAGCTGGGAAGGCGCGGGGGGCACAGATACGCAGTATTTT.

The chain joins TRBV5-6 to TRBJ2-2, with D perhaps TRBD1 (5 bases). The CDR3 extends over 16 amino acids. Per the germline V gene, CDR1 is SGHDT and CDR2 is YYEEEE. The V gene lost 0 bases and the J gene lost 7 bases, with 16 bases spanning the gap. The CDR3 DNA sequence: TGTGCCAGCAGCTTGGTGGGGCGAGGCCCGAACGGGGAGCTGTTTTTT. It encodes CASSLVGRGPNGELFF.

V usage is TRBV6-1 and J usage is TRBJ1-1; a weak D match, TRBD1 (5 bases). Germline-derived CDR1 and CDR2 are MNHNS and SASEGT. This CDR3 is 14 amino acids long. The ends were cut back, 5 bases at V and 2 bases at J, with 12 bases in the middle. Here the CDR3 reads CASSWGTVNTEAFF. Written as DNA, the CDR3 is TGTGCCAGCAGTTGGGGGACGGTTAACACTGAAGCTTTCTTT.

The chain is built from TRBV30 and TRBJ2-3, with D possibly TRBD1 on 5 matching bases. The germline V and J ends were trimmed by 5 bases and 9 bases, with 18 bases remaining between them. CDR3 length: 13 amino acids. Germline CDR1 GTSNPN, CDR2 SVGIG (reference sequence). CDR3: CAWVATSGRTQYF. The CDR3 nucleotides are TGTGCCTGGGTCGCCACCTCAGGGCGCACGCAGTATTTT.

J is TRBJ2-5 and V is TRBV7-9, with D perhaps matching TRBD1 or TRBD2 (6 bases each). Germline V gene data show CDR1 as SEHNR and CDR2 as FQNEAQ (reference sequence). The V end was cut by 5 bases, the J end by 5 bases, with 18 bases between. The CDR3 length is 15 residues. In DNA form, the CDR3 reads TGTGCCAGCAGCCCAGATAGGGGGGCCCTGGAGACCCAGTACTTC. Its protein product is CASSPDRGALETQYF.

V gene TRBV19 combines with J gene TRBJ1-5; TRBD1 matches 8 bases. CDR3 length: 15 residues. V gave up 4 bases and J gave up 3 bases; unmatched junction bases: 5. Germline CDR1 and CDR2: LNHDA and SQIVND (reference sequence). The CDR3 nucleotides are TGTGCCAGTAGTAAAAGGACAGGGTACAATCAGCCCCAGCATTTT. It specifies CASSKRTGYNQPQHF.

The chain employs TRBV7-9 and TRBJ2-7; perhaps TRBD2 as D (6 bases). The CDR3 has 12 residues. V lost 5 bases, J lost 7 bases, and 12 bases lay in between. The V gene's germline CDR1 is SEHNR and CDR2 FQNEAQ (reference sequence). The CDR3 sequence is CASSPGLVEQYF. CDR3 nucleotides: TGTGCCAGCAGCCCGGGACTGGTAGAGCAGTACTTC.

In this sample, this clone turned up once. The V call is TRBV5-1, the J call TRBJ2-5, with TRBD2 matching 13 bases. Looked up from germline, CDR1 is SGHRS and CDR2 is YFSETQ. The CDR3 is 15 amino acids. V shed 4 bases, J shed 4 bases, and the junction held 4 bases outside the gene matches. The CDR3 bases are TGCGCCAGCAGCCCGTGGACTAGCGGGAGAGAGACCCAGTACTTC. Protein: CASSPWTSGRETQYF.

The rearrangement links TRBV5-4 to TRBJ2-7; 7 bases match TRBD1. This CDR3 is 15 amino acids long. Germline CDR1 and CDR2: SGHNT and YYREEE (reference sequence). The V segment lost 8 bases and the J segment 6 bases; nucleotides outside the gene matches: 17. This CDR3 is CASRRQGGIHGEQYF. CDR3 in DNA: TGTGCCAGTCGTCGACAGGGTGGGATACATGGCGAGCAGTACTTC.